Following are 6 T cell receptor beta chains from one sample sequenced in a study of low-dose radiotherapy and immunotherapy resistance in tumors. The time point is: before trial treatment. Both TCRalpha and TCRbeta chains were reverse transcribed with V-gene-specific primers. Over 20 PCR cycles, TCRs were amplified from a constant-region primer and V-primer adapter. Each CDR3 protein gets one entry after TCRdb re-called the reads with MiXCR. The repertoire holds tens of thousands of distinct CDR3 sequences, 9.4% seen once, with 0.8% to 1.3% in the top ten. Sequenced here: PBMCs, sampled before treatment. Receptors originate from a male donor with prostate cancer.

Notes on this clonotype: A much more abundant neighbour one base away suggests this may be a read error. V gene TRBV27 combines with J gene TRBJ2-3, with TRBD2 identical over 7 bases. This CDR3 comprises 16 residues. Germline loops: CDR1 MNHEY, CDR2 SMNVEV (reference sequence). After removal of 1 base from V and 2 bases from J, the junction contained 6 bases not matched to a gene. The CDR3 bases are TGTGCCAGCAGTTTATTGCAAGCGGGACCCACAGATACGCAGTATTTT. Translation gives CASSLLQAGPTDTQYF.

This clonotype was picked up many times. The gene calls are TRBV29-1 and TRBJ2-3; 7 bases fit TRBD2. The J segment lost 4 bases and the V segment lost 4 bases, leaving 8 bases of the junction unmatched. Looked up from germline, CDR1 is SQVTM and CDR2 is ANQGSEA. The CDR3 totals 14 residues. The DNA for the CDR3 is TGCAGCGTTGTTCTAGCGGTTGGGGCAGATACGCAGTATTTT. It translates to CSVVLAVGADTQYF.

Comments on this clonotype: This sequence is one base from a far larger clone and is likely a read error. The gene calls are TRBV28 and TRBJ2-1; no reliable D call. Trimming stripped 3 bases from V and 10 bases from J, with 16 bases between. The CDR3 runs 14 residues. Per germline, CDR1 MDHEN and CDR2 SYDVKM. The CDR3 coding sequence is TGTGCCAGCAGTTTGGAAGAGATCTCCTACGAGCAGTTCTTC. It specifies CASSLEEISYEQFF.

This clonotype was seen many times. The DNA of the CDR3 is TGTGCCAGCAGGTCTCCCACGGGTGGGGTCCTCACAGATACGCAGTATTTT. Protein product: CASRSPTGGVLTDTQYF. This sequence joins TRBV25-1 and TRBJ2-3; D not certain. CDR1 MGHDK and CDR2 SYGVNS come from the germline V gene. V dropped 6 bases and J dropped 2 bases, with 21 bases sitting between them. The CDR3 is made up of 17 amino acids.

This clonotype was detected ten times or more. This chain uses TRBV12-3 or TRBV12-4 with TRBJ1-5, with a weak D call TRBD1 (6 bases). CDR3 length: 15 amino acids. Trimming took off 2 bases at V and 7 bases at J, with 15 bases between the two ends. The CDR3 loop is CASSLTWGAGQPQHF. CDR3 bases: TGTGCCAGCAGTTTAACCTGGGGGGCTGGACAGCCCCAGCATTTT.

This clonotype was detected many times. V and J are TRBV20-1 and TRBJ2-1; 11 bases map to TRBD2. The V and J ends lost 5 bases and 8 bases, in that order; junction bases with no gene match: 8. CDR1 and CDR2 (germline): DFQATT, SNEGSKA (reference sequence). The CDR3 sequence is 14 residues long. CDR3 region: CSADELAGVDEQFF. The DNA of the CDR3 is TGCAGTGCTGATGAACTAGCGGGAGTAGATGAGCAGTTCTTC.